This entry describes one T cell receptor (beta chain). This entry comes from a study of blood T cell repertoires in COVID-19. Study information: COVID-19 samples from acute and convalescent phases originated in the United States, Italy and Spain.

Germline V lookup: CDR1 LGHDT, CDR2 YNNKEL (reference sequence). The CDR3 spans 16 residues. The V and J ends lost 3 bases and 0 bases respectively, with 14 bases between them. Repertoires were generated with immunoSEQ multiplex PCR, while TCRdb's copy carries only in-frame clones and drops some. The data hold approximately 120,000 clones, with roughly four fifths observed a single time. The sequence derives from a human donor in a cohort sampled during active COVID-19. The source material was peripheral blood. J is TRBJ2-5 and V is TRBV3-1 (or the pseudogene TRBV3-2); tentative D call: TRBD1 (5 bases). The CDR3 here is CASSQSRAFYQETQYF. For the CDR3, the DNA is TGTGCCAGCAGCCAGTCCAGGGCCTTCTACCAAGAGACCCAGTACTTC.